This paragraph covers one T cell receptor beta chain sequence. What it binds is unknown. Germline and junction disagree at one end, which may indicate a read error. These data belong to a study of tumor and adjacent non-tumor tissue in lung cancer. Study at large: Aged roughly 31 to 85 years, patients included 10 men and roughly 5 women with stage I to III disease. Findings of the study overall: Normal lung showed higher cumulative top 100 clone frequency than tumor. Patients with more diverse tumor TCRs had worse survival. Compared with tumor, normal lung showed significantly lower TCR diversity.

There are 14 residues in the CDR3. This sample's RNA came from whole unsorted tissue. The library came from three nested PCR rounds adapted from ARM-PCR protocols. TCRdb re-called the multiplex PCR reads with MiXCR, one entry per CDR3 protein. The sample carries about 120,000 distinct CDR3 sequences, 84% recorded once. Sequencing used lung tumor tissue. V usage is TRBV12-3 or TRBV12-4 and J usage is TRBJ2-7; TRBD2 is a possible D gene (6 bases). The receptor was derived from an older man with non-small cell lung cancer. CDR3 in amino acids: CVSSLGTFEYEQYF. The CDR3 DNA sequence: TGTGTCAGCAGTTTAGGGACTTTTGAGTACGAGCAGTACTTT.